Presented here are 4 T cell receptor beta chains from one specimen sequenced in a study of cytomegalovirus exposure and HLA in healthy donors. PCR used 60 Vbeta primers and 13 Jbeta primers. Libraries were prepared by immunoSEQ multiplex PCR; TCRdb keeps only in-frame clonotypes and omits some of them. This table has about 140,000 clones, around 75% appearing once. Sequenced sample: PBMCs. The origin of the receptors is a man between 40 and 49 years old in good health and CMV-seronegative.

The chain combines TRBV18 with TRBJ1-3; D might be TRBD1 (6 bases). Trimming removed 6 bases from V and 4 bases from J, with 19 bases in between. The germline V gene has CDR1 KGHSH and CDR2 LQKENI. CDR3 length: 16 amino acids. The CDR3 DNA reads TGTGCCAGCTCCCAATCCGGGACAAGGGCCGGAAACACCATATATTTT. Amino acids: CASSQSGTRAGNTIYF.

This clone came up a few times. The chain couples TRBV10-3 to TRBJ2-7; D is possibly TRBD2 (5 bases). The CDR3 runs 15 residues. Per the germline V gene, CDR1 is ENHRY and CDR2 is SYGVKD. V lost 4 bases, J lost 1 base, and 14 bases lay in between. This CDR3 reads CAISGPETTSYEQYF. The CDR3 bases are TGTGCCATCAGTGGCCCCGAGACTACTTCCTACGAGCAGTACTTC.

The rearrangement joins TRBV7-9 to TRBJ1-2; 7 bases align to TRBD1. This CDR3 contains 17 residues. V lost 3 bases and J lost 4; bases outside the gene matches: 14. The germline CDR1 and CDR2 sequences are SEHNR and FQNEAQ (reference sequence). CDR3 coding DNA: TGTGCCAGCAGCTTCCCACCATCGACAGGGCTTGGCTATGGCTACACCTTC. Protein product: CASSFPPSTGLGYGYTF.

This chain joins TRBV7-8 and TRBJ2-7, with TRBD1 matching 7 bases. Germline trimming cut 5 bases from V and 2 bases from J; bases unmatched to any gene: 6. Germline CDR1 reads SGHVS; CDR2 reads FQNEAQ. The CDR3 consists of 14 residues. CDR3 amino acids: CASSRRDRPYEQYF. The DNA of the CDR3 is TGTGCCAGCAGCCGTCGGGACAGACCCTACGAGCAGTACTTC. The full variable domain, in which reference TRBV7-8 and TRBJ2-7 provide the parts outside the CDR3, is GAGVSQSPRYKVAKRGQDVALRCDPISGHVSLFWYQQALGQGPEFLTYFQNEAQLDKSGLPSDRFFAERPEGSVSTLKIQRTQQEDSAVYLCASSRRDRPYEQYFGPGTRLTVT.